Listed here are 30 T cell receptor beta chains from one sample, sequenced in a study of human T cells and chemical hapten exposure. The sample's time point: patch test 3, about 24 weeks after DPC sensitization. The treatment denotes: therapeutic diphenylcyclopropenone sensitization with weekly scalp DPC. TCRdb re-called the RACE reads through MiXCR, storing one row per CDR3 protein. The sample holds 150,000 to 200,000 distinct CDR3 sequences, 24% seen once. This material consisted of whole blood, taken in connection with sensitization to the hapten diphenylcyclopropenone (DPC). The receptors originated from a woman in her forties with alopecia areata. Some clones in this sample may be carry-over from other donors' samples.

The chain employs TRBV4-1 and TRBJ2-3; TRBD2 aligns across 13 bases. The CDR3 loop spans 14 amino acids. Germline trimming cut 3 bases from V and 15 bases from J; bases unmatched to any gene: 9. The germline V gene encodes CDR1 MGHRA and CDR2 YSYEKL. The CDR3 spells CASSQGPGLAGSYF. As DNA, the CDR3 is TGCGCCAGCAGCCAGGGCCCGGGACTAGCGGGATCCTATTTT.

The genes are TRBV21-1 and TRBJ2-5; the table's D gene call, TRBD2, was not cross checked with the DNA. TRBV21-1 is given as a pseudogene. The CDR3 totals 15 residues. The CDR3 nucleotides are TGTGCCAGCAGCAAATCGGCTAGCGAGCAAGAGACCCAGTACTTC. This sequence encodes CASSKSASEQETQYF.

The CDR3 region has the DNA TGTGCCAGCAGCCCCGCCGGCTATGGCTACACCTTC. Its translation: CASSPAGYGYTF. The chain couples TRBV7-2 to TRBJ1-2, with D unresolved. V was clipped by 5 bases and J by 4 bases, with 8 bases between them. This CDR3 comprises 12 residues. Per germline, CDR1 SGHTA and CDR2 FQGNSA.

The chain employs TRBV10-3 and TRBJ2-2, with TRBD1 matching over 8 bases. The CDR3 runs to 16 residues. With V trimmed by 4 bases and J by 4 bases, 8 bases remained unmatched. Germline CDR1 and CDR2: ENHRY and SYGVKD. The DNA for the CDR3 is TGTGCCATCAGTGCGTATGGACAGGGAAGCACCGGGGAGCTGTTTTTT. It specifies CAISAYGQGSTGELFF.

The chain is built from TRBV5-1 and TRBJ1-2, with D perhaps TRBD1 (6 bases). Trimming left V 0 bases short and J 8 bases short, with 11 bases between. Looked up from germline, CDR1 is SGHRS and CDR2 is YFSETQ. This CDR3 is 13 amino acids long. CDR3 residues: CASSLEAGEGYTF. The CDR3, as DNA: TGCGCCAGCAGCTTGGAGGCAGGGGAGGGCTACACCTTC. Drawing the rest from reference TRBV5-1 and TRBJ1-2, the complete variable domain is KAGVTQTPRYLIKTRGQQVTLSCSPISGHRSVSWYQQTPGQGLQFLFEYFSETQRNKGNFPGRFSGRQFSNSRSEMNVSTLELGDSALYLCASSLEAGEGYTFGSGTRLTVV.

The CDR3 DNA is TGTGCCAGCAGCAATCCGGCAGGTCTCACCGGGGAGCTGTTTTTT. Translating gives CASSNPAGLTGELFF. This chain uses TRBV21-1 with TRBJ2-2. TRBV21-1 is shown as a pseudogene. The CDR3 runs 15 residues.

This clonotype was seen more than once but under ten times. The gene calls are TRBV7-9 and TRBJ2-1; 11 bases are a match to TRBD1. The CDR3 sequence is 16 residues long. Looked up from germline, CDR1 is SEHNR and CDR2 is FQNEAQ (reference sequence). Trimming took 5 bases from V and 2 from J; bases not matched to a gene: 5. CDR3 sequence: CASSLTGQGAYNEQFF. For the CDR3, the DNA is TGTGCCAGCAGCCTCACGGGACAGGGGGCCTACAATGAGCAGTTCTTC.

In its sample, this clonotype was seen a few times. The CDR3 is CASRGGKEMNIQYF. The CDR3 DNA reads TGTGCCAGCAGGGGGGGGAAGGAAATGAACATTCAGTACTTC. The V and J genes are TRBV6-5 and TRBJ2-4; 7 nucleotides match TRBD2. The junction had 9 bases not matched to a gene; V was cut back by 6 bases and J by 7 bases. The CDR3 length is 14 residues. The V gene's germline CDR1 is MNHEY and CDR2 SVGAGI.

This chain uses TRBV29-1 with TRBJ1-1; D might be TRBD1 (5 bases). CDR1 SQVTM and CDR2 ANQGSEA come from the germline V gene. There are 13 residues in the CDR3. V lost 5 bases, J lost 1 base, and 11 bases lay in between. The CDR3 spells CSVSFTGNTEAFF. The CDR3 nucleotides read TGCAGCGTTTCTTTCACAGGGAACACTGAAGCTTTCTTT.

The chain recombines TRBV6-5 with TRBJ1-4, with D perhaps matching TRBD1 (5 bases). Germline assignment: CDR1 MNHEY and CDR2 SVGAGI. This CDR3 has 12 residues. V was trimmed by 5 bases and J by 10 bases, leaving 11 bases between them. The CDR3: CASSHGGGKLFF. In DNA, the CDR3 is TGTGCCAGCAGTCACGGGGGGGGAAAACTGTTTTTT.

The chain couples TRBV18 to TRBJ1-1, with D possibly being TRBD1 (5 bases). CDR1 and CDR2 from the germline V gene are KGHSH and LQKENI. CDR3 length: 14 amino acids. The ends were cut back, 2 bases at V and 8 bases at J, with 15 bases in the middle. The CDR3 DNA sequence: TGTGCCAGCTCACCAATTCACAGGAGAGCCGAAGCTTTCTTT. Amino acids: CASSPIHRRAEAFF.

This clonotype came up a few times. J is TRBJ2-3 and V is TRBV28, with unresolved D. CDR1 is MDHEN and CDR2 is SYDVKM in the germline V gene. Trimming stripped 5 bases from V and 5 bases from J, with 5 bases between. The CDR3 runs to 11 residues. CDR3 DNA sequence: TGTGCCAGCAGTCCCGAAGATACGCAGTATTTT. It encodes CASSPEDTQYF.

This clonotype was detected only a few times. The CDR3 sequence is CASSYLAGGGQFF. As DNA, the CDR3 is TGTGCCAGCAGTTACTTAGCTGGGGGTGGGCAGTTCTTC. The rearrangement uses TRBV6-2 or TRBV6-3 and TRBJ2-1; either TRBD1 or TRBD2 may supply D (5 bases each). CDR1 MNHEY and CDR2 SVGEGT come from the germline V gene. There are 13 residues in the CDR3. The germline V and J ends were trimmed by 1 base and 12 bases, with 13 bases remaining between them.

This clonotype was picked up a small number of times. The rearrangement links TRBV28 to TRBJ2-2; 10 bases map to TRBD2. This CDR3 has 16 amino acids. Germline CDR1 is MDHEN and CDR2 is SYDVKM. Unmatched junction bases numbered 5, after V lost 1 base and J lost 6 bases. Here the CDR3 reads CASSLFASGRSGELFF. CDR3 in DNA: TGTGCCAGCAGTTTATTCGCTAGCGGGAGATCCGGGGAGCTGTTTTTT.

The chain couples TRBV3-1 to TRBJ1-6; 8 bases fit TRBD1. The CDR3 is 15 amino acids. Germline V gene sequence: CDR1 LGHDT, CDR2 YNNKEL (reference sequence). V was clipped by 4 bases and J by 9 bases; unmatched bases: 8. CDR3: CASSRLTGAASPLHF. CDR3 nucleotides: TGTGCCAGCAGCCGCCTGACAGGGGCAGCTTCACCCCTCCACTTT. The variable domain in full, with the rest retrieved from reference TRBV3-1 and TRBJ1-6, is DTAVSQTPKYLVTQMGNDKSIKCEQNLGHDTMYWYKQDSKKFLKIMFSYNNKELIINETVPNRFSPKSPDKAHLNLHINSLELGDSAVYFCASSRLTGAASPLHFGNGTRLTVT.

This clonotype has a handful of counts. This chain joins TRBV9 and TRBJ2-7; TRBD2 matches at 9 bases. The CDR3 length is 14 residues. Germline lookup yields CDR1 SGDLS and CDR2 YYNGEE. The V gene end was trimmed by 2 bases and the J gene end by 5 bases; junction bases not matched to a gene: 5. CDR3 in amino acids: CASSVSGSPDEQYF. The CDR3 nucleotides are TGTGCCAGCAGCGTTAGCGGGAGTCCGGACGAGCAGTACTTC.

The rearrangement uses TRBV27 and TRBJ2-5, with TRBD2 identical over 8 bases. Germline trimming cut 3 bases from V and 3 bases from J; bases unmatched to any gene: 6. The CDR3 covers 15 residues. Germline assignment: CDR1 MNHEY and CDR2 SMNVEV (reference sequence). The CDR3, as DNA: TGTGCCAGCAGTTTGGGGGGGACTAGAAAAGAGACCCAGTACTTC. This sequence encodes CASSLGGTRKETQYF.

Regarding this clonotype: At one end, the junction sequence differs from germline, possibly due to a read error. The rearrangement joins TRBV7-7 to TRBJ2-1; 11 bases map to TRBD1. The germline gives CDR1 SSHAT, CDR2 FNYEAQ (reference sequence). The length of the CDR3 is 15 residues. The CDR3 reads CASSLGQGARNEQFF. CDR3 sequence (DNA): TGTGCTAGCAGCCTCGGACAGGGGGCGCGAAATGAGCAGTTCTTC.

The rearrangement joins TRBV27 to TRBJ2-7; 8 bases line up with TRBD1. J gave up 3 bases and V 3 bases, and 1 base lay outside the gene matches. The CDR3 runs to 13 residues. Per germline, CDR1 MNHEY and CDR2 SMNVEV (reference sequence). In nucleotides, the CDR3 is TGTGCCAGCAGTTTGGGACAGGACTACGAGCAGTACTTC. Translation: CASSLGQDYEQYF.

Many counts were recorded for this clonotype. The chain has TRBV12-3 or TRBV12-4 and TRBJ1-4, with D hard to call. This CDR3 is built from 14 residues. V lost 1 base and J lost 2, with 5 bases in between. CDR3 sequence reads: CASSLVQTNEKLFF. CDR3 coding DNA: TGTGCCAGCAGTTTAGTACAGACTAATGAAAAACTGTTTTTT.

This chain joins TRBV20-1 and TRBJ2-7; 8 bases are a match to TRBD2. The CDR3 has 13 residues. Trimming took 6 bases from V and 2 from J; bases not matched to a gene: 6. The germline V gene encodes CDR1 DFQATT and CDR2 SNEGSKA (reference sequence). DNA for the CDR3: TGCAGTGCAAAGCGGGAGCCCACCTACGAGCAGTACTTC. Its protein is CSAKREPTYEQYF.

This clonotype was observed a few times. This chain links TRBV6-2 or TRBV6-3 with TRBJ2-5; D is tentatively TRBD1 or TRBD2 (5 bases each). With 7 bases removed from V and 9 bases from J, the gap between germline ends came to 18 bases. The germline V gene has CDR1 MNHEY and CDR2 SVGEGT. CDR3 length equals 13 residues. CDR3 in DNA: TGTGCCAGCAATCGGGACCCCGGGCTGGCCCAGTACTTC. Amino acid sequence: CASNRDPGLAQYF.

The chain is built from TRBV28 and TRBJ2-7, with TRBD1 matching over 10 bases. With V trimmed by 10 bases and J by 6 bases, 6 bases remained unmatched. CDR1 and CDR2 (germline): MDHEN, SYDVKM. This CDR3 has 12 amino acids. The CDR3 here is CATGGTGVEQYF. The CDR3 bases are TGTGCCACCGGCGGGACAGGGGTCGAGCAGTACTTC.

This clonotype was seen a single time. The chain recombines TRBV12-3 or TRBV12-4 with TRBJ1-2; perhaps TRBD1 as D (6 bases). The V end lost 7 bases, the J end lost 1 base, and 13 bases lay between the germline ends. This CDR3 has 14 residues. The CDR3 bases are TGTGCCAGCACCCTAACAGGGCATAACTATGGCTACACCTTC. It codes for CASTLTGHNYGYTF.

The gene calls are TRBV29-1 and TRBJ2-5; the match to TRBD1 covers 7 bases. Germline values: CDR1 SQVTM, CDR2 ANQGSEA. V was clipped by 7 bases and J by 1 base; unmatched bases: 9. There are 14 residues in the CDR3. The CDR3 bases are TGCAGCGCGAGGGACAGCTCCTTCCAAGAGACCCAGTACTTC. The encoded protein is CSARDSSFQETQYF.

The chain uses TRBV20-1 and TRBJ2-7; TRBD2 aligns across 12 bases. J was trimmed by 3 bases and V by 6 bases; bases with no gene match: 15. Per germline, CDR1 DFQATT and CDR2 SNEGSKA (reference sequence). The CDR3 is 17 residues long. The CDR3 loop reads CSAWTSGTAPLIYEQYF. CDR3 coding DNA: TGCAGTGCCTGGACTAGCGGGACGGCCCCCCTCATCTACGAGCAGTACTTC.

The DNA for the CDR3 is TGTGCCAGCAGTCCCTTAAGGACTAGCGGGTGGAGCTCCTACAATGAGCAGTTCTTC. This codes for CASSPLRTSGWSSYNEQFF. V is TRBV28 and J is TRBJ2-1; 11 bases are a match to TRBD2. Germline assignment: CDR1 MDHEN and CDR2 SYDVKM. The CDR3 covers 19 residues. Trimming cost V 5 bases and J 0 bases; bases outside gene matches: 12.

The CDR3 protein is CASSSLSAGNTIYF. In nucleotides, the CDR3 is TGTGCCAGCAGCTCCCTTTCCGCTGGAAACACCATATATTTT. The J gene is TRBJ1-3, the V gene TRBV5-6; no clear D. The V and J ends lost 3 bases and 2 bases respectively, with 9 bases between them. This CDR3 is built from 14 residues. Germline assignment: CDR1 SGHDT and CDR2 YYEEEE. Together with reference TRBV5-6 and TRBJ1-3, the CDR3 gives the full variable domain: DAGVTQSPTHLIKTRGQQVTLRCSPKSGHDTVSWYQQALGQGPQFIFQYYEEEERQRGNFPDRFSGHQFPNYSSELNVNALLLGDSALYLCASSSLSAGNTIYFGEGSWLTVV.

CDR3 nucleotide sequence: TGCGCCAGCAGCCGCCAACAGGGCTTGGGGTACAATGAGCAGTTCTTC. Protein sequence: CASSRQQGLGYNEQFF. The chain joins TRBV4-3 to TRBJ2-1; possibly TRBD1 for D (6 bases). CDR3 length equals 16 residues. V was clipped by 4 bases and J by 4 bases, with 17 bases between them. Germline V CDR1 and CDR2: LGHNA, YSLEER.

The chain carries TRBV29-1 and TRBJ2-7; D possibly matches TRBD1 or TRBD2 (5 bases each). The CDR3 loop spans 14 amino acids. CDR1 SQVTM and CDR2 ANQGSEA come from the germline V gene. Trimming left V 3 bases short and J 2 bases short, with 14 bases between. As DNA, the CDR3 is TGCAGCGTTGACTCCGGGACGTATCCCTACGAGCAGTACTTC. As protein: CSVDSGTYPYEQYF.